These 10 T cell receptor beta chains originate from one sample sequenced in a study of identical twins (dated by TCRdb to the mid-2010s). Libraries were made using 5' RACE. The data were produced on an Illumina HiSeq 2000. TCRdb reran the public reads through fastp at Q25 and MiXCR, keeping productive beta chains. Entries are consolidated by CDR3 protein sequence, retaining the most common genes and DNA. The sample table contains around 95,000 distinct CDR3 sequences; only one count was recorded for less than 6.5% of them. The ten largest clonotypes hold around 12% of the sample. Material: memory T cells sorted from blood. Interpreted using the paper, the cell subset or site label stands for: CD45RO+ enriched T cells. The receptors shown here come from a woman aged 50 to 60 in good health.

In this sample, this clonotype turned up many times. The V gene is TRBV11-2, the J gene TRBJ1-1; D is unclear. This CDR3 has 15 residues. Trimming left V 4 bases short and J 4 bases short, with 16 bases between. Germline V CDR1 and CDR2: SGHAT, FQNNGV. CDR3: CASSSVRGSSTEAFF. CDR3 coding DNA: TGTGCCAGCAGCTCGGTTCGGGGTTCGAGCACTGAAGCTTTCTTT.

This clonotype has ten or more counts. The V gene is TRBV29-1, the J gene TRBJ2-3; 9 nucleotides agree with TRBD1. J gave up 3 bases and V 7 bases, and 8 bases lay outside the gene matches. The CDR3 spans 14 residues. CDR1 is SQVTM, CDR2 ANQGSEA, per germline. This CDR3 reads CSAKQGARTDTQYF. CDR3 nucleotide sequence: TGCAGCGCCAAACAGGGGGCTCGGACAGATACGCAGTATTTT.

This clonotype has a handful of counts. This rearrangement joins TRBV20-1 to TRBJ1-4; D remains unclear. CDR3 length: 9 residues. V was cut by 7 bases and J by 8 bases, with 5 bases left in between. The germline V gene has CDR1 DFQATT and CDR2 SNEGSKA (reference sequence). The CDR3 coding sequence is TGCAGTGGTGGAGAAAAACTGTTTTTT. Encoded protein: CSGGEKLFF.

This clonotype was observed at least ten times. The gene calls are TRBV10-3 and TRBJ2-5; D call uncertain. In germline, CDR1 is ENHRY, CDR2 SYGVKD. V was shortened by 2 bases and J by 2 bases, with 3 bases between the two germline ends. The CDR3 runs to 12 residues. The CDR3 reads CAISEGQETQYF. CDR3 nucleotide sequence: TGTGCCATCAGTGAGGGGCAAGAGACCCAGTACTTC.

This clonotype has ten or more counts. This chain links TRBV7-2 with TRBJ1-1; 9 positions agree with TRBD1. Looked up from germline, CDR1 is SGHTA and CDR2 is FQGNSA. Trimming took 5 bases from V and 9 from J; bases not matched to a gene: 7. The CDR3 contains 13 residues. As DNA, the CDR3 is TGTGCCAGCAGCCCAGGGACAGGGAGTAAAGCTTTCTTT. Translated: CASSPGTGSKAFF.

In this sample, this clonotype turned up a few times. The chain employs TRBV11-3 and TRBJ2-7, with TRBD2 matching over 11 bases. Looked up from germline, CDR1 is SGHNT and CDR2 is YENEEA. The trim removed 3 bases at V and 7 bases at J, leaving 8 bases unmatched. There are 15 residues in the CDR3. The CDR3 is CASSLGTSGLLEQYF. DNA of the CDR3: TGTGCCAGCAGCTTGGGGACTAGCGGCCTTCTGGAGCAGTACTTC.

In its sample, this clonotype was seen many times. The chain recombines TRBV12-5 with TRBJ2-3, with no clear D. With 7 bases removed from V and 7 bases from J, the gap between germline ends came to 12 bases. CDR1 is LGHNT, CDR2 FRNRAP, per germline. The CDR3 is 12 amino acids. CDR3 protein: CASAPPIHTQYF. The CDR3 bases are TGTGCTAGTGCCCCCCCGATACATACGCAGTATTTT. The full variable domain, with the rest looked up from reference TRBV12-5 and TRBJ2-3, is DARVTQTPRHKVTEMGQEVTMRCQPILGHNTVFWYRQTMMQGLELLAYFRNRAPLDDSGMPKDRFSAEMPDATLATLKIQPSEPRDSAVYFCASAPPIHTQYFGPGTRLTVL.

This clonotype came up many times. This chain joins TRBV5-1 and TRBJ2-7, with a weak D call TRBD1 (6 bases). Trimming removed 5 bases at V and 5 bases at J, with 20 bases between. The CDR3 is made up of 15 amino acids. In germline, CDR1 is SGHRS, CDR2 YFSETQ. In DNA form, the CDR3 reads TGCGCCAGCAGTCCAGGGGCCCCGGGATTAGACGAGCAGTACGTC. This encodes CASSPGAPGLDEQYV.

This clonotype was counted many times. The rearrangement uses TRBV12-3 or TRBV12-4 and TRBJ2-7, with TRBD2 identical over 7 bases. V was pared by 5 bases and J by 2 bases, with 9 bases of the junction left unmatched. The CDR3 covers 15 residues. Here the CDR3 DNA reads TGTGCCAGCAGTCGCTCTGGGGGGGGACCCTACGAGCAGTACTTC. It translates to CASSRSGGGPYEQYF.

This clonotype appeared many times. The V gene is TRBV20-1, the J gene TRBJ2-5; 8 nucleotides align to TRBD1. This CDR3 comprises 17 residues. The germline V gene encodes CDR1 DFQATT and CDR2 SNEGSKA (reference sequence). J lost 3 bases, V lost 3 bases, and 15 bases had no gene match. DNA for the CDR3: TGCAGTGCTAGTCGCTACACAGGGACAGGCCCCAAAGAGACCCAGTACTTC. Its protein product is CSASRYTGTGPKETQYF.